Described below is a single TCR beta chain sequence and its context. V dropped 6 bases and J dropped 3 bases, with 6 bases sitting between them. The CDR3 consists of 12 residues. Looked up from germline, CDR1 is MGHDK and CDR2 is SYGVNS. Produced via immunoSEQ multiplex PCR; TCRdb's table is partial and in-frame only. The sample has over 45,000 clones, about 83% seen once; the top ten hold around 0.65%. These data belong to a study of OX40 agonist ivuxolimab in advanced cancers. Study background: The group had a mean age of around 60 years, ranged from about 23 to 85, and was around 82% male.

J is TRBJ2-1 and V is TRBV25-1; D is perhaps TRBD2 (5 bases). The sequencing used CD4+ or CD8+ T cells sorted from blood, collected in a trial of the OX40 agonist ivuxolimab. The TCR sequence derives from an adult with an advanced solid tumor such as melanoma, head and neck, liver or kidney cancer. The CDR3 region is CASRSGYNEQFF. The CDR3 DNA sequence: TGTGCCAGCAGGAGCGGCTACAATGAGCAGTTCTTC.